The TCR beta chain described here comes from a study of T cell repertoires in cytomegalovirus infection. Trimming pared 5 bases from V and 4 bases from J, leaving 8 bases between. The CDR3 covers 12 residues. Germline V gene data show CDR1 as SGHTA and CDR2 as FQGNSA. TCRdb fed the reads into MiXCR, producing one record per CDR3 protein. The sample has approximately 350,000 distinct CDR3 sequences, about 32% seen once. This clonotype was detected only a few times. The antigen remains undetermined. The TCR originated in a human donor in good health (CMV status not recorded). Some clones in this sample may be carry-over from other donors' samples. The chain carries TRBV7-2 and TRBJ1-2; D unresolved. Material: cultured PBMCs, obtained from culture after CMV antigen stimulation. The chain's CDR3 is CASSAGLYGYTF. CDR3 bases: TGTGCCAGCAGCGCGGGTCTCTATGGCTACACCTTC.